A few counts support the clone carrying this T cell receptor (beta chain). Its antigen is not identified. The junction shows a germline mismatch at one end, possibly a read error. These data originate in a study of spatial heterogeneity in lung cancer. Whole-study results and caveats: Ubiquitous, expanded tumor-derived TCRs were more frequently observed in blood at resection than at follow-up.

TCR cDNA molecules were tagged individually, and each one carried a unique molecular identifier. TCRdb ran MiXCR on the 5' RACE reads and lists one entry per CDR3 protein. Among approximately 90,000 distinct CDR3 sequences listed, approximately 8.6% were seen once. Time point given: sample taken at primary tumor resection. Whole RNA obtained from tumor, nontumor lung or frozen PBMC underwent sequencing without sorting. The CDR3 length is 13 residues. J is TRBJ2-7 and V is TRBV12-3 or TRBV12-4; 10 nucleotides align to TRBD1. This receptor was taken from a male donor with early-stage non-small cell lung cancer. Sequences were derived from PBMCs, sampled at surgery. The CDR3 reads CASSPEDRGELYF. In DNA, the CDR3 is TGTGCCAGCAGCCCCGAGGACAGGGGGGAGCTGTACTTC.